Listed below are T cell receptor beta chains from one sample, sequenced in a study of cytotoxic CD8 clonotypes in ibrutinib-treated CLL. Generated by immunoSEQ multiplex PCR, the TCRdb table keeps only in-frame clones and is missing some. Of about 50,000 clones in the sample, more than 55% were seen once. The starting material was PBMCs, obtained after 24 months of ibrutinib treatment. These receptor sequences come from a human donor with chronic lymphocytic leukemia. Both conserved end residues are part of each CDR3. The D gene is left open where the match is weak. Rows may omit the clone size; those that give it use once, few, many or a size class.

d_call clone_size j_call cdr3_length v_call cdr3_aa cdr3_nt
NA NA TRBJ2-4 13 TRBV14 CASSQQGRNIQYF TGTGCCAGCAGCCAACAGGGGAGAAACATTCAGTACTTC
NA few TRBJ2-5 13 TRBV27 CASKRLVEETQYF TGTGCCAGCAAGCGTCTGGTCGAAGAGACCCAGTACTTC
TRBD2 few TRBJ2-1 16 TRBV7-2 CASSSSGGASYNEQFF TGTGCCAGCAGCTCCAGCGGGGGGGCCTCCTACAATGAGCAGTTCTTC
NA NA TRBJ2-3 13 TRBV27 CASSLSGRNTQYF TGTGCCAGCAGTTTATCGGGACGGAATACGCAGTATTTT
NA few TRBJ1-2 13 TRBV19 CASSPSAGDGYTF TGTGCCAGTAGCCCATCGGCGGGGGACGGCTACACCTTC
NA few TRBJ1-1 14 TRBV5-1 CASSLDGTNTEAFF TGCGCCAGCAGCTTGGATGGCACGAACACTGAAGCTTTCTTT
NA NA TRBJ2-1 17 TRBV4-1 CASSQSYPFDERGEQFF TGCGCCAGCAGCCAATCCTACCCGTTCGACGAAAGGGGTGAGCAGTTCTTC
NA few TRBJ2-7 13 TRBV7-6 CASRWGPYYEQYF TGTGCCAGCAGGTGGGGGCCCTACTACGAGCAGTACTTC
NA once TRBJ2-5 13 TRBV5-1 CASSLGERETQYF TGCGCCAGCAGCTTGGGAGAAAGGGAGACCCAGTACTTC
NA NA TRBJ2-3 14 TRBV2 CAALSGSGTDTQYF TGTGCAGCGCTTTCGGGGTCAGGCACAGATACGCAGTATTTT
TRBD1 NA TRBJ2-2 21 TRBV28 CASIRSPGGQAQPSNTGELFF TGTGCCAGCATAAGATCGCCCGGAGGACAGGCTCAACCTTCGAACACCGGGGAGCTGTTTTTT
NA NA TRBJ2-7 14 TRBV29-1 CSARGGRGDREQYF TGCAGCGCAAGAGGGGGACGGGGGGACAGGGAGCAGTACTTC
NA NA TRBJ2-7 15 TRBV6-1 CAISDGNREWNEQYF TGTGCCATCAGTGACGGCAACAGGGAATGGAACGAGCAGTACTTC
TRBD1 few TRBJ1-1 15 TRBV28 CASSLQDRGRREAFF TGTGCCAGCAGTCTCCAGGACAGGGGGCGAAGAGAAGCTTTCTTT
NA NA TRBJ2-1 13 TRBV11-3 CASSLANNNEQFF TGTGCCAGCAGCTTAGCAAACAACAATGAGCAGTTCTTC
NA NA TRBJ1-2 14 TRBV6-5 CASRQLGGLYGYTF TGTGCCAGCAGGCAGTTAGGAGGACTATATGGCTACACCTTC
TRBD2 NA TRBJ2-7 15 TRBV11-2 CASSLAGGVSYEQYF TGTGCCAGCAGCTTAGCCGGGGGGGTATCCTACGAGCAGTACTTC
NA once TRBJ2-7 14 TRBV11-2 CASSPGPGRYEQYF TGTGCCAGCAGCCCTGGGCCAGGGCGGTACGAGCAGTACTTC
TRBD1 few TRBJ2-3 16 TRBV27 CASSLSRDRVIDTQYF TGTGCCAGCAGTTTATCCCGGGACAGGGTTATAGATACGCAGTATTTT
TRBD1 NA TRBJ2-1 15 TRBV6-4 CASSDGTGLGNEQFF TGTGCCAGCAGTGATGGGACAGGGCTAGGAAATGAGCAGTTCTTC
NA few TRBJ1-6 12 TRBV19 CASSRQDSPLHF TGTGCCAGTAGTAGACAGGATTCACCCCTCCACTTT
TRBD1 NA TRBJ1-2 11 TRBV27 CASGQGGGYTF TGTGCTTCCGGACAGGGAGGAGGCTACACCTTC
NA NA TRBJ2-4 13 TRBV2 CASSDYRENIQYF TGTGCCAGCAGTGACTACCGAGAAAACATTCAGTACTTC
NA many TRBJ1-6 15 TRBV19 CASSPGGLAGSPLHF TGTGCCAGTAGTCCTGGCGGCCTCGCGGGGTCACCCCTCCACTTT
TRBD2 few TRBJ2-3 17 TRBV4-2 CASSQHAGTSGRDTQYF TGTGCCAGCAGCCAACACGCGGGGACTAGCGGGAGAGATACGCAGTATTTT
TRBD1 NA TRBJ1-4 14 TRBV2 CASSLGQGVEKLFF TGTGCCAGCAGTTTAGGACAGGGTGTTGAAAAACTGTTTTTT
NA NA TRBJ2-1 15 TRBV7-9 CASTPLGGRINEQFF TGTGCCAGCACCCCTTTAGGGGGGCGGATTAATGAGCAGTTCTTC
NA NA TRBJ1-2 10 TRBV20-1 CSLAGDGYTF TGCAGCTTGGCAGGCGATGGCTACACCTTC
NA NA TRBJ1-6 15 TRBV6-5 CASSYSTGAESPLHF TGTGCCAGCAGTTACTCAACGGGGGCAGAGTCACCCCTCCACTTT
TRBD1 few TRBJ1-6 13 TRBV2 CASGRQGNSPLHF TGTGCCAGCGGAAGACAGGGGAACTCACCCCTCCACTTT
NA NA TRBJ1-1 13 TRBV9 CASSIVVATEAFF TGTGCCAGCAGCATCGTGGTAGCCACTGAAGCTTTCTTT
NA NA TRBJ1-4 13 TRBV27 CASSLRSDEKLFF TGTGCCAGCAGTTTAAGGTCGGATGAAAAACTGTTTTTT
NA once TRBJ2-2 15 TRBV5-1 CASSLSRHAAGELFF TGCGCCAGCAGCTTGAGCAGGCACGCTGCCGGGGAGCTGTTTTTT
NA NA TRBJ1-4 16 TRBV2 CASSAAVVLGNEKLFF TGTGCCAGCAGCGCGGCTGTGGTTCTCGGTAATGAAAAACTGTTTTTT
NA NA TRBJ1-1 13 TRBV29-1 CSVVEVLGTEAFF TGCAGCGTTGTAGAGGTGCTGGGCACTGAAGCTTTCTTT
TRBD1 few TRBJ1-5 12 TRBV6-6 CASRGQGQPQHF TGTGCCAGCCGTGGACAGGGACAGCCCCAGCATTTT
NA NA TRBJ2-3 14 TRBV6-5 CASSKRSGTDTQYF TGTGCCAGCAGTAAGCGAAGCGGCACAGATACGCAGTATTTT
NA few TRBJ2-3 15 TRBV6-1 CASSDGRRGTDTQYF TGTGCCAGCAGTGATGGGCGGCGGGGCACAGATACGCAGTATTTT
NA once TRBJ2-7 14 TRBV5-4 CASSFQGASSVQYF TGTGCCAGCAGCTTCCAAGGGGCGAGTAGCGTGCAGTACTTC
NA NA TRBJ2-1 16 TRBV15 CATSRASRGAYNEQFF TGTGCCACCAGCAGAGCGTCTAGAGGGGCCTACAATGAGCAGTTCTTC